This TCR beta chain was retrieved from a study of blood T cell repertoires in COVID-19 (dated by TCRdb to the early 2020s). Looking at the study overall: Samples from collaborators originated in the United States, Italy and Spain and spanned both the acute and convalescent phases of COVID-19. A de-identified subject ID, COVID-19 status, age in years and sex were almost always included in the sample metadata. The repertoires were released in a freely available public database intended as a resource for research on the immune response to SARS-CoV-2. Where available, HLA class I and class II types were taken from metadata supplied by the sample provider and were not determined by assay-based typing. The material from the prospective study consisted of cDNA or gDNA derived from T cells, B-cell-depleted T cells, or PBMCs. Samples came from the ongoing ImmuneRACE study (first 160 participants) plus 1,254 subjects from 6 global collaborators. Deeply sampled blood TCRbeta repertoires from subjects exposed to, actively infected with, or recovered from COVID-19 were included in the dataset.

On this clone: Its cognate antigen has yet to be identified. No base quality values were provided; no much bigger clone lies one nucleotide off.

The immunoSEQ Assay, a bias-controlled multiplex PCR, was used to amplify TCRbeta CDR3 regions from genomic DNA. The paper's processing steps were these. The number of nucleated cells in each sample was estimated by amplification of reference gene primers within the assay. To quantify the absolute abundance of each unique TCRbeta CDR3 rearrangement, sequence reads were collapsed and filtered. For each sample, productive Simpson clonality was calculated as the square root of Simpson's diversity index over productive rearrangements. Sourced from immuneACCESS, this table was stored by TCRdb with only in-frame sequences that have V and J called. A share of the clones is absent; for the studies checked, an unresolved V gene accounts for under half, and the remainder has no known explanation. V, J and clone size derive from that table, while D and trimming were established from the DNA sequence. This sample holds about 140,000 clones; over 75% were observed only once. The ten largest account for approximately 1.8% of the sample.

The junction shows trimming of 3 bases on V and 3 bases on J, and the gene matches do not reach 13 bases of it. CDR1 and CDR2 are drawn from the germline V gene: MDHEN, SYDVKM. From the cysteine through the phenylalanine, the CDR3 covers 18 amino acids. The entry retains the CDR3 DNA only, 54 bases that are in frame from base 1. Points the paper makes about the study in general: Clinical and demographic metadata were provided uncurated, with the amount varying by source and participant.

Each collaborating institution followed its own protocols to collect whole blood in K2EDTA tubes. For TCRbeta analysis, collaborator samples were shipped as frozen whole blood, as isolated PBMCs, or as DNA extracted from either sample type. The chain employs TRBV28 and TRBJ1-5; 8 bases in the middle match TRBD1. Input material: peripheral blood. The TCR sequence derives from a man aged 65 to 85 with acute or convalescent COVID-19. The CDR3 has the sequence CASSLLQGARGNNQPQHF. At the DNA level, the sequence is TGTGCCAGCAGTTTGTTGCAGGGGGCGAGGGGGAACAATCAGCCCCAGCATTTT.